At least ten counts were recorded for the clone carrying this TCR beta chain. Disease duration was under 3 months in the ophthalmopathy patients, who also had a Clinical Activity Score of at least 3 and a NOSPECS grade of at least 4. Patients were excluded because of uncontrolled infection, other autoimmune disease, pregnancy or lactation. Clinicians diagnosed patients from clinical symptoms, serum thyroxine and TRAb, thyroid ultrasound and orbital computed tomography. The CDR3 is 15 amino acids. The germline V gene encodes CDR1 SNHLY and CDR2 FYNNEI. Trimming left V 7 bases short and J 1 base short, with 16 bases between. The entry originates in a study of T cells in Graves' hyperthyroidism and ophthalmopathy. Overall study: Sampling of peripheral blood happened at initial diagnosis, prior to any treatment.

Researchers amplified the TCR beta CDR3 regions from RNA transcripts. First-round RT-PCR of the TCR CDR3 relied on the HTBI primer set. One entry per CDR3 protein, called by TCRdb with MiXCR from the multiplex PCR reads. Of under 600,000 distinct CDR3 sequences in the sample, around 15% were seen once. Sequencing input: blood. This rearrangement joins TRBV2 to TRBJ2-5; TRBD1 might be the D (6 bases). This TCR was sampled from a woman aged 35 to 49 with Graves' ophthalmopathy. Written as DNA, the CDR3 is TGTGCCAGCATACCCGCGGACAGACTCCAAGAGACCCAGTACTTC. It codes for CASIPADRLQETQYF.